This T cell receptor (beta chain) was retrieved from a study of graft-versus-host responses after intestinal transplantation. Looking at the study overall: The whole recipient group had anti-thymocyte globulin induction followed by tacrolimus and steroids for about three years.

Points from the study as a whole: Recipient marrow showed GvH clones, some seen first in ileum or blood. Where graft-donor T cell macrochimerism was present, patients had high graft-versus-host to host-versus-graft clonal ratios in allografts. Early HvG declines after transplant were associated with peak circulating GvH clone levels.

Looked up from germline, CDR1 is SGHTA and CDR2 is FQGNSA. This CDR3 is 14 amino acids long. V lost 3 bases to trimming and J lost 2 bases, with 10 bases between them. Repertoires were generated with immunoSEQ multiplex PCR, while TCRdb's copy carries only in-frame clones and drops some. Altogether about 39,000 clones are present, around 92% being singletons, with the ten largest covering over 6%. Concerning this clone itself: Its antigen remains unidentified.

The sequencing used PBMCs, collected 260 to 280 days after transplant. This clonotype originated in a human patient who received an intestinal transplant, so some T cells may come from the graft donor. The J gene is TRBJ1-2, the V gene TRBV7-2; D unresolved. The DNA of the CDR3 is TGTGCCAGCAGCTTGTCGGGCCGAAACTATGGCTACACCTTC. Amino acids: CASSLSGRNYGYTF.